These 9 T cell receptor beta chains were all obtained from the same sample, sequenced in a study of shared clonotypes between healthy human individuals. Naive CD8 isolation took CD45RO-negative cells positively selected for CCR7 and excluded terminally differentiated effector memory CD45RA+ cells. Sequencing was performed with immunoSEQ multiplex PCR; in TCRdb, only in-frame clones are kept and a portion is missing. This sample has around 2,100,000 clones, with about 95% found just once. The sample taken for sequencing was naive CD8+ T cells sorted from blood. The receptor set was obtained from a man between 18 and 35 years old in good health.

This chain joins TRBV6-5 and TRBJ2-7; TRBD1 might be the D (5 bases). This CDR3 comprises 12 residues. V lost 8 bases, J lost 3 bases, and 11 bases lay in between. CDR1 and CDR2 (germline): MNHEY, SVGAGI. The CDR3 region is CASWGGNYEQYF. CDR3 nucleotide sequence: TGTGCCAGCTGGGGCGGAAACTACGAGCAGTACTTC.

Of note for this clone: Other DNA sequences in this sample translate to the same CDR3. The chain employs TRBV27 and TRBJ1-1; D may be TRBD1 (6 bases). This CDR3 is 14 amino acids long. The germline gives CDR1 MNHEY, CDR2 SMNVEV (reference sequence). V was pared by 3 bases and J by 1 base, with 9 bases between. The CDR3 region has the DNA TGTGCCAGCAGTTTGGAGGGGGGGAACACTGAAGCTTTCTTT. Translating gives CASSLEGGNTEAFF.

This chain uses TRBV5-1 with TRBJ2-7; TRBD1 matches at 10 bases. The CDR3 is made up of 15 amino acids. Germline assignment: CDR1 SGHRS and CDR2 YFSETQ. V shed 4 bases and J 5 bases; nucleotides not matched to a gene: 9. Written as DNA, the CDR3 is TGCGCCAGCAGCAAAGACAGGGGGCTATTGGACGAGCAGTACTTC. It yields the protein CASSKDRGLLDEQYF.

CDR3 sequence reads: CASTDRVYGYTF. CDR3 sequence (DNA): TGTGCCAGCACTGACAGGGTCTATGGCTACACCTTC. The rearrangement uses TRBV6-5 and TRBJ1-2, with 7 bases lining up with TRBD1. The germline CDR1 and CDR2 sequences are MNHEY and SVGAGI. The CDR3 extends over 12 amino acids. The J segment lost 4 bases and the V segment lost 7 bases, leaving 3 bases of the junction unmatched.

The chain couples TRBV28 to TRBJ2-7, with TRBD1 matching over 12 bases. The germline CDR1 and CDR2 sequences are MDHEN and SYDVKM. The CDR3 extends over 14 amino acids. Trimming removed 7 bases from V and 7 bases from J; junction bases left unmatched: 8. The CDR3 sequence is CASKPGQGAQEQYF. The DNA for the CDR3 is TGTGCCAGCAAACCGGGACAGGGGGCACAAGAGCAGTACTTC.

V and J are TRBV25-1 and TRBJ2-7; 8 bases fit TRBD1. Germline V gene lookup returns CDR1 MGHDK and CDR2 SYGVNS. Losses at the gene ends were 2 bases for V and 5 bases for J; bases not matched to a gene: 8. This CDR3 region has 15 residues. The CDR3: CASSEVAGGNDEQYF. CDR3 nucleotides: TGTGCCAGCAGTGAAGTGGCAGGGGGCAACGACGAGCAGTACTTC.

The chain is built from TRBV11-2 and TRBJ2-1, with D unclear. The CDR3 runs to 16 residues. V lost 4 bases and J 4 bases, leaving 17 bases between the germline ends. The V gene's germline CDR1 is SGHAT and CDR2 FQNNGV. The CDR3 spells CASSSIKNPFYNEQFF. The CDR3 nucleotides read TGTGCCAGCAGCTCAATAAAAAACCCGTTTTACAATGAGCAGTTCTTC. The full variable domain, rest sourced from reference TRBV11-2 and TRBJ2-1, is EAGVAQSPRYKIIEKRQSVAFWCNPISGHATLYWYQQILGQGPKLLIQFQNNGVVDDSQLPKDRFSAERLKGVDSTLKIQPAKLEDSAVYLCASSSIKNPFYNEQFFGPGTRLTVL.

To note about this clone: Other DNA variants within this sample encode the same CDR3. This chain links TRBV25-1 with TRBJ1-1; D perhaps matches TRBD1 (5 bases). V was cut by 3 bases and J by 4 bases, with 6 bases left in between. Germline V gene sequence: CDR1 MGHDK, CDR2 SYGVNS. The CDR3 contains 12 residues. This chain's CDR3 is CASSEGGTEAFF. DNA of the CDR3: TGTGCCAGCAGTGAGGGGGGCACTGAAGCTTTCTTT.

The gene calls are TRBV11-2 and TRBJ2-7; D unresolved. The CDR3 is 14 residues long. The germline gives CDR1 SGHAT, CDR2 FQNNGV. V shed 1 base and J shed 2 bases, with 9 bases lying between them. The CDR3 loop is CASSLGPRTYEQYF. DNA of the CDR3: TGTGCCAGCAGCTTAGGTCCGCGGACCTACGAGCAGTACTTC.